The source of this TCR beta chain is a study of blood T cells in healthy people across ages. The authors ran a second PCR of about 6 to 11 cycles using a sample-barcoded 5' primer and a J-beta primer mix. TCRdb called the 5' RACE reads again in MiXCR, with one record for every CDR3 protein. The repertoire includes about 1.5 million distinct CDR3 sequences, around 40% of them detected once, and just over 4% sits in the top ten. This clonotype was counted only a few times. Trimming left V 2 bases short and J 1 base short, with 8 bases between. CDR1 is KGHSH, CDR2 LQKENI, per germline. The CDR3 covers 14 residues.

This receptor was identified in a woman between 18 and 29 years old in good health. The chain has TRBV18 and TRBJ1-1; D gene ambiguous. Sequenced sample: blood. DNA of the CDR3: TGTGCCAGCTCACCAACTTTGGGGAACACTGAAGCTTTCTTT. Translating gives CASSPTLGNTEAFF.